The T cell receptor beta chain under discussion was sequenced for a study of blood T cell repertoires in COVID-19 (TCRdb year 2020). At the level of the whole study: The collaborator samples originated in the United States, Italy and Spain and spanned the acute and convalescent phases of COVID-19. The repertoires were made available in a free public database intended to serve as a resource for research on the immune response to SARS-CoV-2. Deeply sampled blood TCRbeta repertoires from subjects exposed to, actively infected with, or recovered from COVID-19 were included in the dataset. The material from the prospective study consisted of cDNA or gDNA derived from T cells, B-cell-depleted T cells, or PBMCs. A de-identified subject ID, COVID-19 status, age in years and sex were almost always included in the sample metadata. HLA class I and class II types, where available, came from metadata supplied by the sample provider rather than from assay-based typing. Samples were obtained from the ongoing ImmuneRACE study (first 160 participants) and from about 1,300 subjects provided by 6 global collaborators.

Remarks on this clone: Its antigen target is currently unknown. One base away there is no much larger clone; base qualities are not given.

According to the germline V gene, CDR1 reads SGHVS and CDR2 reads FQNEAQ. V is cut by 1 base and J by 3 bases, and the space between the germline ends is 9 bases. The CDR3, from cysteine to phenylalanine, totals 14 residues. Left in the record is the CDR3 DNA by itself, 42 bases read in frame from the first base. TCRbeta CDR3 regions were amplified from genomic DNA by means of the immunoSEQ Assay, a bias-controlled multiplex PCR. Per the original workflow: Within the assay, amplification of reference gene primers was used to estimate how many nucleated cells each sample contained. Sequence reads were collapsed and filtered to measure the absolute abundance of every unique TCRbeta CDR3 rearrangement. Productive Simpson clonality was computed per sample as the square root of Simpson's diversity index over productive rearrangements. Imported from immuneACCESS, the table was reduced by TCRdb to in-frame sequences with V and J called. These copies leave out some clones; in studies compared against another copy, an unresolved V gene accounts for under half, and the cause of the remainder is not known. The V and J calls and the clone size are those of that table, but D and trimming were determined from the DNA. The sample includes around 260,000 clones, with 83% observed a single time. 7.5% to 10% of the sample comes from the top ten.

A second Seattle source provided samples from volunteer blood donors who had recovered from COVID-19. Whole blood was collected in K2EDTA tubes by collaborating institutions according to the institutions' own protocols. For TCRbeta analysis, collaborators shipped samples in one of three forms: frozen whole blood, isolated PBMCs, or DNA extracted from either of those sample types. General study outcomes and caveats: The quantity of clinical and demographic metadata differed by source and by participant and was supplied without curation.

Sequences were obtained from peripheral blood. The chain uses TRBV7-8 and TRBJ1-2; the D gene is not confidently resolved. The origin of this receptor is a woman aged 50 to 60 who had recovered from COVID-19. The DNA sequence is as follows: TGTGCCAGCAGCTTAGGCAGATTTGACTATGGCTACACCTTC. This yields the protein CASSLGRFDYGYTF. With all but the CDR3 taken from the reference TRBV7-8 and TRBJ1-2 genes, the full variable domain is: GAGVSQSPRYKVAKRGQDVALRCDPISGHVSLFWYQQALGQGPEFLTYFQNEAQLDKSGLPSDRFFAERPEGSVSTLKIQRTQQEDSAVYLCASSLGRFDYGYTFGSGTRLTVV.